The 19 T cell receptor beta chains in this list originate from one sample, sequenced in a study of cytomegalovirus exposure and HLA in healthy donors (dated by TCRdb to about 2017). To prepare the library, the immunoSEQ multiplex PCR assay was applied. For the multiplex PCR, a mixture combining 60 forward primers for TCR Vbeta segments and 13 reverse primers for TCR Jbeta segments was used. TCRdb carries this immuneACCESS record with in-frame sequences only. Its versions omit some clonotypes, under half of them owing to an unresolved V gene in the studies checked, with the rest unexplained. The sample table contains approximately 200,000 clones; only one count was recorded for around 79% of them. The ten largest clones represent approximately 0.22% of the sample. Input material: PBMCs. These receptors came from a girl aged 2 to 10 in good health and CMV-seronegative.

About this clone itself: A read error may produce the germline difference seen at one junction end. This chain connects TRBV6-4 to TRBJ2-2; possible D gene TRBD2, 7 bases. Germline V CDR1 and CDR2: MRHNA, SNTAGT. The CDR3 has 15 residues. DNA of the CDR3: TGTGCCAGCAGTGCGGAGGGGGGGAACACCGGGGAGCTGGTTTTT. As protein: CASSAEGGNTGELVF.

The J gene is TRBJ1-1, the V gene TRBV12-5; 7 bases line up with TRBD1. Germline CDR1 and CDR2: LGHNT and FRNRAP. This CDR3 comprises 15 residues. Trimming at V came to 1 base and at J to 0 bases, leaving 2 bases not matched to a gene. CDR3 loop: CASGLEQGMNTEAFF. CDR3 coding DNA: TGTGCTAGTGGTTTGGAACAGGGGATGAACACTGAAGCTTTCTTT.

The DNA of the CDR3 is TGTGCCAGCAGGGCTCAGGGTATGGGGGAGCTGTTTTTT. Its translation: CASRAQGMGELFF. The rearrangement joins TRBV2 to TRBJ2-2; the D gene is possibly TRBD1 (5 bases). The CDR3 sequence is 13 residues long. The V end was cut by 6 bases, the J end by 8 bases, with 13 bases between. Germline assignment: CDR1 SNHLY and CDR2 FYNNEI. Full variable domain (missing parts from reference TRBV2 and TRBJ2-2): EPEVTQTPSHQVTQMGQEVILRCVPISNHLYFYWYRQILGQKVEFLVSFYNNEISEKSEIFDDQFSVERPDGSNFTLKIRSTKLEDSAMYFCASRAQGMGELFFGEGSRLTVL.

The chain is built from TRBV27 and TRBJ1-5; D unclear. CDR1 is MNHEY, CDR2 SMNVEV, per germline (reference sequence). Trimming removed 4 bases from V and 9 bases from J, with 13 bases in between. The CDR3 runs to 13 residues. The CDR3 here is CASSSGRLGPQHF. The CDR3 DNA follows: TGTGCCAGCAGTTCCGGGAGGTTGGGGCCCCAGCATTTT.

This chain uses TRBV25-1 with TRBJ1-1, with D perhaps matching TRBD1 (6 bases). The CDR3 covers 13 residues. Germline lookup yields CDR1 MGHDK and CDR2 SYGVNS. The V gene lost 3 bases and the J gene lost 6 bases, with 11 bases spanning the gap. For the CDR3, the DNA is TGTGCCAGCAGTGACGGGGGGCTCCCTGAAGCTTTCTTT. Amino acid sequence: CASSDGGLPEAFF. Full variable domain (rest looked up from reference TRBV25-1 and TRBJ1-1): EADIYQTPRYLVIGTGKKITLECSQTMGHDKMYWYQQDPGMELHLIHYSYGVNSTEKGDLSSESTVSRIRTEHFPLTLESARPSHTSQYLCASSDGGLPEAFFGQGTRLTVV.

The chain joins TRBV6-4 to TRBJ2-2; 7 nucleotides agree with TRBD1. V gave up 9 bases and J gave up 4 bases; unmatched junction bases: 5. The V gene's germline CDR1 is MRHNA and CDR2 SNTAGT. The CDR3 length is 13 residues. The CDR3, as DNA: TGTGCCAGTAGACAGGGACCCACCGGGGAGCTGTTTTTT. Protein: CASRQGPTGELFF.

The CDR3 DNA reads TGTGCCAGCAGCGTAGGGGGTAGCGGGGGGAACCATACGCAGTATTTT. Its translation: CASSVGGSGGNHTQYF. The rearrangement links TRBV9 to TRBJ2-3; TRBD2 matches at 10 bases. The CDR3 sequence is 16 residues long. Germline CDR1 reads SGDLS; CDR2 reads YYNGEE. The V segment lost 0 bases and the J segment 7 bases; nucleotides outside the gene matches: 8.

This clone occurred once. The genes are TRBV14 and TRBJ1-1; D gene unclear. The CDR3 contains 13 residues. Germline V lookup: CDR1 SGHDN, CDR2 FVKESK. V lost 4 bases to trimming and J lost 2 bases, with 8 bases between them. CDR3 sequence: CASSRGLNTEAFF. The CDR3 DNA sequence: TGTGCCAGCAGCCGAGGACTAAACACTGAAGCTTTCTTT.

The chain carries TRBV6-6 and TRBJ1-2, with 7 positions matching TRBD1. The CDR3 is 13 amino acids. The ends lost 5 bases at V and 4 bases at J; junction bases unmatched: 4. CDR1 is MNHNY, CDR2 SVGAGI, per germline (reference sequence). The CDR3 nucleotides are TGTGCCAGCAGTCAGGGACAGAGCTATGGCTACACCTTC. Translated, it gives CASSQGQSYGYTF.

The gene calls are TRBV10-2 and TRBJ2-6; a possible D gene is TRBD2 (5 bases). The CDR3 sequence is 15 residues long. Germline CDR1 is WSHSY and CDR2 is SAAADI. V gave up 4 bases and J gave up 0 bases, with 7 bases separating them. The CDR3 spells CASSGGVSGANVLTF. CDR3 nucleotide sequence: TGCGCCAGCAGTGGGGGAGTCTCTGGGGCCAACGTCCTGACTTTC.

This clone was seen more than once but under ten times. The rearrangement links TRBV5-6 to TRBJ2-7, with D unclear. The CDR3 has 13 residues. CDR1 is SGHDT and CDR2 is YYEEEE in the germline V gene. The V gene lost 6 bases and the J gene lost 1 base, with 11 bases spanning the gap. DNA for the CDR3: TGTGCCAGCATCCCTCACGGGTCCTACGAGCAGTACTTC. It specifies CASIPHGSYEQYF.

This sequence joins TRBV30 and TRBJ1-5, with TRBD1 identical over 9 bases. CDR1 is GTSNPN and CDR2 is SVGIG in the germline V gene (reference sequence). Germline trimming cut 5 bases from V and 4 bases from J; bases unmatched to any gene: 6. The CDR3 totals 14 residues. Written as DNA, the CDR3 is TGTGCCTGGGATAGGACAGGGGCGAATCAGCCCCAGCATTTT. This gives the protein CAWDRTGANQPQHF.

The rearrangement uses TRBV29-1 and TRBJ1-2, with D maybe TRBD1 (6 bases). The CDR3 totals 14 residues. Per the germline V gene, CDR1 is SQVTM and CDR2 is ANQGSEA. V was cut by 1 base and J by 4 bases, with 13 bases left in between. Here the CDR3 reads CSVEAGAGVYGYTF. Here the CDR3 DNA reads TGCAGCGTTGAAGCAGGGGCAGGAGTCTATGGCTACACCTTC.

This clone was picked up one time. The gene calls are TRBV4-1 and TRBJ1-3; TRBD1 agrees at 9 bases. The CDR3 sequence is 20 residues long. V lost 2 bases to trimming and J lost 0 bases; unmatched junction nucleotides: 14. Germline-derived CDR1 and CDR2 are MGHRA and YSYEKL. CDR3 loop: CASSQKWGENRGLSGNTIYF. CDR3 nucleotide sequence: TGCGCCAGCAGCCAAAAATGGGGGGAAAACAGGGGGCTCTCTGGAAACACCATATATTTT.

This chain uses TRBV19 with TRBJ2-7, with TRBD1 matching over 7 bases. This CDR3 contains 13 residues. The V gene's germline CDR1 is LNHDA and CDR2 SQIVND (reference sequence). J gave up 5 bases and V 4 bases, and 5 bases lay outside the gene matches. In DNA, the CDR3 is TGTGCCAGTAGTACCCAAACAGGGGACGAGCAGTACTTC. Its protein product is CASSTQTGDEQYF.

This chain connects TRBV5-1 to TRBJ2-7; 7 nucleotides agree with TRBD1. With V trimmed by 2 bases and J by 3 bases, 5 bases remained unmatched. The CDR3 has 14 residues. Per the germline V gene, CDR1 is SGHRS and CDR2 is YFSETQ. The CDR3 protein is CASSLGTVGYEQYF. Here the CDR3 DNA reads TGCGCCAGCAGCTTAGGGACAGTCGGCTACGAGCAGTACTTC.

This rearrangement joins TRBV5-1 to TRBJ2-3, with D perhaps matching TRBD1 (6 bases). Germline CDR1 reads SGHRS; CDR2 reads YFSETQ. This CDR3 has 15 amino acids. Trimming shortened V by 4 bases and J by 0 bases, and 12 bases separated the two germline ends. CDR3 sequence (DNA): TGCGCCAGCAGCGGCGGACAGTCTAGCACAGATACGCAGTATTTT. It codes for CASSGGQSSTDTQYF.

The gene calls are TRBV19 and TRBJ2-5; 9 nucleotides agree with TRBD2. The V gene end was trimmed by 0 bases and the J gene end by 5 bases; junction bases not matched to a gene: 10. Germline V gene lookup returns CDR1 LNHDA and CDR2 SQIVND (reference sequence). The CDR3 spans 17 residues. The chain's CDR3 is CASSIDPGLAGGETQYF. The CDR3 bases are TGTGCCAGTAGTATAGATCCGGGACTAGCCGGGGGGGAGACCCAGTACTTC.

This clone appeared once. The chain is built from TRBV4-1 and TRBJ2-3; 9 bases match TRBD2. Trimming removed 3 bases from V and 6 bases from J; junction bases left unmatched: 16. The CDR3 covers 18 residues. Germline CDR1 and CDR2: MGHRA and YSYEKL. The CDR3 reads CASSHAAAGLAGRDTQYF. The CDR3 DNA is TGCGCCAGCAGCCATGCTGCGGCGGGGCTAGCGGGACGTGATACGCAGTATTTT.